The 23 T cell receptor beta chains listed next were all sequenced from one sample in a study of cytomegalovirus exposure and HLA in healthy donors. The data were produced by immunoSEQ multiplex PCR, yet TCRdb's version contains in-frame clones alone and is incomplete. The sample contains about 54,000 clones, 89% of which appear only once. The source material was PBMCs. Every receptor here comes from a woman under 30 in good health and CMV-seropositive.

The rearrangement uses TRBV10-1 and TRBJ1-5; D remains ambiguous. Trimming pared 8 bases from V and 2 bases from J, leaving 10 bases between. The germline gives CDR1 WNHNN, CDR2 SYGVQD (reference sequence). The CDR3 is 13 residues long. CDR3 DNA sequence: TGCGCCAGCGCCCAATCGGGCAATCAGCCCCAGCATTTT. Residues: CASAQSGNQPQHF.

This clone was seen a single time. V and J are TRBV6-5 and TRBJ2-5, with 9 bases lining up with TRBD2. V trimming: 0 bases; J trimming: 4 bases; junction bases outside the gene matches: 3. The CDR3 has 15 residues. The germline CDR1 and CDR2 sequences are MNHEY and SVGAGI. CDR3 sequence reads: CASSYSPAGGETQYF. CDR3 DNA: TGTGCCAGCAGTTACTCCCCAGCGGGGGGAGAGACCCAGTACTTC.

The chain carries TRBV15 and TRBJ2-1, with 7 bases aligning to TRBD1. J gave up 15 bases and V 3 bases, and 14 bases lay outside the gene matches. Germline-derived CDR1 and CDR2 are LNHNV and YYDKDF (reference sequence). This CDR3 contains 14 residues. Written as DNA, the CDR3 is TGTGCCACCAGCAGTGATCAACAGGGGTTCTTGGGGTTCTTC. Protein product: CATSSDQQGFLGFF.

V usage is TRBV11-2 and J usage is TRBJ2-1, with 9 bases matching TRBD1. This CDR3 has 13 amino acids. Losses at the gene ends were 7 bases for V and 8 bases for J; bases not matched to a gene: 6. In germline, CDR1 is SGHAT, CDR2 FQNNGV. The CDR3, as DNA: TGTGCCAGCACCAAGACAGGGGGGTATGAGCAGTTCTTC. It codes for CASTKTGGYEQFF.

The chain joins TRBV10-3 to TRBJ2-3; 9 bases agree with TRBD1. The CDR3 totals 19 residues. CDR1 and CDR2 (germline): ENHRY, SYGVKD. Trimming took 4 bases from V and 0 from J; bases not matched to a gene: 14. CDR3 loop: CAISGPQGAASTSTDTQYF. The CDR3 DNA follows: TGTGCCATCAGTGGGCCACAGGGGGCAGCGTCGACTAGCACAGATACGCAGTATTTT.

This clone was detected once. The chain recombines TRBV7-6 with TRBJ2-1; 8 nucleotides align to TRBD1. V was clipped by 1 base and J by 0 bases; unmatched bases: 2. Germline CDR1 reads SGHVS; CDR2 reads FNYEAQ. This CDR3 contains 16 residues. The CDR3 DNA follows: TGTGCCAGCAGCTTAGGCGGGACAGGCTCCTACAATGAGCAGTTCTTC. Its translation: CASSLGGTGSYNEQFF.

V gene TRBV6-1 combines with J gene TRBJ1-1; 10 bases match TRBD1. The CDR3 runs 13 residues. Germline V gene sequence: CDR1 MNHNS, CDR2 SASEGT. Trimming cost V 5 bases and J 5 bases; bases outside gene matches: 2. This chain's CDR3 is CASSRDRGTEAFF. The CDR3, as DNA: TGTGCCAGCAGTAGGGACAGGGGTACTGAAGCTTTCTTT.

The gene calls are TRBV27 and TRBJ2-7, with 7 bases that match TRBD1. CDR1 is MNHEY, CDR2 SMNVEV, per germline (reference sequence). J gave up 2 bases and V 8 bases, and 12 bases lay outside the gene matches. This CDR3 spans 15 amino acids. The CDR3 coding sequence is TGTGCCAGCTGCTTAATCGGGACAGCCACCTACGAGCAGTACTTC. Translating it yields CASCLIGTATYEQYF.

This rearrangement joins TRBV6-6 to TRBJ1-1; no definite D call. Trimming pared 4 bases from V and 1 base from J, leaving 16 bases between. CDR3 size: 16 residues. Germline V CDR1 and CDR2: MNHNY, SVGAGI (reference sequence). Written as DNA, the CDR3 is TGTGCCAGCAGTTCCGATAGGCGGGCATGGAACACTGAAGCTTTCTTT. Translating gives CASSSDRRAWNTEAFF.

The V call is TRBV6-1, the J call TRBJ2-7, with 7 bases aligning to TRBD2. Germline trimming cut 8 bases from V and 6 bases from J; bases unmatched to any gene: 13. Germline V gene data show CDR1 as MNHNS and CDR2 as SASEGT. The CDR3 has 14 amino acids. In nucleotides, the CDR3 is TGTGCCAGCTCCACATGGACGGGGGGTGGCGAGCAGTACTTC. It encodes CASSTWTGGGEQYF.

V usage is TRBV27 and J usage is TRBJ2-7, with 7 bases lining up with TRBD1. Germline V gene sequence: CDR1 MNHEY, CDR2 SMNVEV (reference sequence). With 4 bases clipped from V and 9 bases from J, the junction kept 9 bases outside the gene matches. The CDR3 consists of 13 residues. The CDR3 nucleotides read TGTGCCAGCAGTTCGGGACAGCCCTGGGGGCAGTACTTC. Amino acid sequence: CASSSGQPWGQYF.

CDR3 region: CAWSVPGSGGSYEQYF. The DNA for the CDR3 is TGTGCCTGGAGTGTACCTGGGAGCGGGGGGTCCTACGAGCAGTACTTC. The chain couples TRBV30 to TRBJ2-7, with 9 bases lining up with TRBD2. With 0 bases clipped from V and 1 base from J, the junction kept 7 bases outside the gene matches. Looked up from germline, CDR1 is GTSNPN and CDR2 is SVGIG (reference sequence). The CDR3 runs 16 residues.

V usage is TRBV5-1 and J usage is TRBJ1-5; D is uncertain. Trimming left V 0 bases short and J 5 bases short, with 9 bases between. Germline V CDR1 and CDR2: SGHRS, YFSETQ. The CDR3 totals 14 residues. Here the CDR3 reads CASSLEFGDQPQHF. CDR3 nucleotide sequence: TGCGCCAGCAGCTTGGAATTCGGGGATCAGCCCCAGCATTTT.

In DNA, the CDR3 is TGTGCCAGCAGCTTATTTGCGGGGAGGCGGGGGGTTACGCAGTATTTT. It translates to CASSLFAGRRGVTQYF. The chain has TRBV7-2 and TRBJ2-3, with 8 positions matching TRBD2. Germline V gene lookup returns CDR1 SGHTA and CDR2 FQGNSA. V lost 2 bases, J lost 8 bases, and 12 bases stayed unmatched. This CDR3 comprises 16 residues.

The chain couples TRBV10-3 to TRBJ2-2, with D possibly TRBD1 on 5 matching bases. The ends were cut back, 10 bases at V and 1 base at J, with 13 bases in the middle. The CDR3 spans 14 residues. Germline CDR1 reads ENHRY; CDR2 reads SYGVKD. DNA of the CDR3: TGTGCCACCAGAGACAGCGAGAACACCGGGGAGCTGTTTTTT. Translating it yields CATRDSENTGELFF.

The J gene is TRBJ2-3, the V gene TRBV7-3; TRBD1 agrees at 8 bases. Losses at the gene ends were 4 bases for V and 8 bases for J; bases not matched to a gene: 5. The germline gives CDR1 SGHTA, CDR2 FQGTGA. This CDR3 contains 13 residues. The CDR3 DNA is TGTGCCAGCAGCTCCGGACAGGGAGGTACGCAGTATTTT. Its translation: CASSSGQGGTQYF.

This chain connects TRBV28 to TRBJ2-1; D gene ambiguous. Germline V lookup: CDR1 MDHEN, CDR2 SYDVKM. The V and J ends lost 6 bases and 3 bases respectively, with 18 bases between them. The CDR3 is 16 amino acids. The CDR3, as DNA: TGTGCCAGCAGATGGAAGGAGTTTACCCTCTACAATGAGCAGTTCTTC. Translation: CASRWKEFTLYNEQFF.

The chain is built from TRBV5-4 and TRBJ2-3, with D maybe TRBD1 (5 bases). Germline V gives CDR1 SGHNT, CDR2 YYREEE (reference sequence). The length of the CDR3 is 15 residues. V lost 6 bases to trimming and J lost 3 bases, with 17 bases between them. As DNA, the CDR3 is TGTGCCAGCAAAATGGGGCAATCGGCGACAGATACGCAGTATTTT. It specifies CASKMGQSATDTQYF.

The V gene is TRBV18, the J gene TRBJ2-3; D may be TRBD1 (6 bases). The CDR3 is 15 residues long. With 2 bases removed from V and 1 base from J, the gap between germline ends came to 10 bases. Germline values: CDR1 KGHSH, CDR2 LQKENI. DNA of the CDR3: TGTGCCAGCTCACCATCAGGGGCAGGCACAGATACGCAGTATTTT. It encodes CASSPSGAGTDTQYF.

DNA for the CDR3: TGTGCCAGCAGCTTAGCGGGGGCGTCGAGTGGCGAGCAGTACTTC. Translating it yields CASSLAGASSGEQYF. This rearrangement joins TRBV7-9 to TRBJ2-7; maybe TRBD1 (6 bases). This CDR3 has 15 residues. Germline values: CDR1 SEHNR, CDR2 FQNEAQ (reference sequence). Trimming stripped 0 bases from V and 6 bases from J, with 15 bases between.

This clone showed up just once. The chain uses TRBV11-2 and TRBJ2-7; no definite D call. The germline V gene has CDR1 SGHAT and CDR2 FQNNGV. The CDR3 spans 12 residues. V lost 5 bases and J lost 3, with 8 bases in between. CDR3 coding DNA: TGTGCCAGCAGCCCTACTTACTACGAGCAGTACTTC. Residues: CASSPTYYEQYF.

The genes are TRBV19 and TRBJ1-2; weak D call: TRBD1 (5 bases). Germline assignment: CDR1 LNHDA and CDR2 SQIVND (reference sequence). V was cut by 6 bases and J by 5 bases, with 19 bases left in between. The CDR3 covers 15 residues. The chain's CDR3 is CASSEEGSPWYGYTF. CDR3 DNA: TGTGCCAGTAGCGAGGAGGGGTCCCCTTGGTATGGCTACACCTTC.

This clone was counted a single time. The chain couples TRBV5-1 to TRBJ2-5; 9 nucleotides line up with TRBD1. Germline-derived CDR1 and CDR2 are SGHRS and YFSETQ. The junction had 4 bases not matched to a gene; V was cut back by 4 bases and J by 3 bases. CDR3 length: 14 amino acids. The CDR3 region has the DNA TGCGCCAGCAGCCCGACAGGGGGGGAAGAGACCCAGTACTTC. Translating gives CASSPTGGEETQYF.